This T cell receptor beta chain was observed in a study of blood T cell repertoires in COVID-19 (TCRdb year 2020). A note on the overall study: Collaborator samples came from the United States, Italy and Spain and covered acute and convalescent phases of COVID-19. Where available, HLA class I and class II types were taken from metadata supplied by the sample provider and were not determined by assay-based typing. The repertoires were released in a freely available public database meant as a resource for research on the immune response to SARS-CoV-2. Subjects who had been exposed to COVID-19, were actively infected with it, or had recovered from it provided the deeply sampled blood TCRbeta repertoires that made up the dataset. Samples were obtained from the ongoing ImmuneRACE study (first 160 participants) and from 1,254 subjects provided by 6 global collaborators. The prospective study material was composed of cDNA or gDNA derived from T cells, B-cell-depleted T cells, or PBMCs. The sample metadata nearly always contained a de-identified subject ID, COVID-19 status, age in years and sex.

The collaborating institutions used their own protocols to collect whole blood in K2EDTA tubes. For TCRbeta analysis, collaborators shipped samples as frozen whole blood, isolated PBMCs, or DNA extracted from either of those sample types. As regards this clone: Which antigen it targets is not known. No per-base quality is available; no much larger clone lies one base away.

TCRbeta CDR3 regions were amplified from genomic DNA using the immunoSEQ Assay, a bias-controlled multiplex PCR. From the authors' description of their analysis: The number of nucleated cells in each sample was estimated by amplification of reference gene primers within the assay. To quantify the absolute abundance of each unique TCRbeta CDR3 rearrangement, sequence reads were collapsed and filtered. For each sample, productive Simpson clonality was calculated by taking the square root of Simpson's diversity index across productive rearrangements. As stored in TCRdb, this immuneACCESS dataset retains in-frame rearrangements with V and J assigned. A fraction of the clones does not appear; measured against another copy, unresolved V genes explain less than half of the discrepancy, and the remainder lacks a known reason. That table is the source of V, J and clone size, and D and trimming were worked out from the DNA. The sample data list tens of thousands of clones, and 86% of these were observed just once. Together, the top ten hold less than 9% of the sample.

Overall study outcomes, separate from this receptor: How much clinical and demographic metadata was included differed by source and by participant, and the metadata was provided uncurated.

The source is a man aged 55 to 70 with acute or convalescent COVID-19. The source material was peripheral blood.

CDR3 sequence: CATSVSGRDNEQFF. The sequence in DNA is TGTGCCACCAGTGTTAGCGGGAGAGACAATGAGCAGTTCTTC. The V and J genes are TRBV24-1 and TRBJ2-1, and TRBD2 aligns with 9 junction nucleotides. Measured from the cysteine to the phenylalanine, the CDR3 is 14 residues long. Only the CDR3 DNA is retained, 42 bases long and in frame from the first base. Sequences KGHDR (CDR1) and SFDVKD (CDR2) are obtained from the germline V gene. V trim: 5 bases; J trim: 5 bases; unmatched bases: 3.